These 18 T cell receptor beta chains were sequenced from one sample in a study of cytomegalovirus exposure and HLA in healthy donors (dated by TCRdb to 2017 to 2019). The method was the immunoSEQ multiplex PCR assay. For the multiplex PCR, a mixture combining 60 forward primers for TCR Vbeta segments and 13 reverse primers for TCR Jbeta segments was used. Not all clones reach the TCRdb copy of this immuneACCESS table, which keeps in-frame sequences only. Checked studies attribute under half of the gap to unresolved V genes and leave the rest unexplained. This sample has roughly 150,000 clones in its table, and around 78% of those were observed once. Around 1.5% of the sample rests with the top ten. Material for sequencing was PBMCs. Receptors were obtained from a man aged 35-49 years in good health and CMV-seronegative.

The V gene is TRBV9, the J gene TRBJ2-1; 12 bases are shared with TRBD1. This CDR3 has 16 residues. CDR1 is SGDLS, CDR2 YYNGEE, per germline. V trimming: 2 bases; J trimming: 9 bases; junction bases outside the gene matches: 9. CDR3 in DNA: TGTGCCAGCAGCGTTATAGCGGGACAGGGGGCGAGTGAGCAGTTCTTC. Translated: CASSVIAGQGASEQFF.

CDR3 region: CASSSGTDSYEQYF. DNA for the CDR3: TGTGCCAGCAGCTCCGGGACAGACTCCTACGAGCAGTACTTC. The chain joins TRBV11-2 to TRBJ2-7; 7 bases match TRBD1. V trimming: 4 bases; J trimming: 0 bases; junction bases outside the gene matches: 3. This CDR3 has 14 amino acids. CDR1 and CDR2 from the germline V gene are SGHAT and FQNNGV.

This chain links TRBV19 with TRBJ2-3, with 9 bases matching TRBD2. The CDR3 has 21 residues. The J segment lost 2 bases and the V segment lost 2 bases, leaving 20 bases of the junction unmatched. In germline, CDR1 is LNHDA, CDR2 SQIVND (reference sequence). DNA for the CDR3: TGTGCCAGTAGTATAAGGTCGGGCTCACGACCTCTAGCGGGATTCACAGATACGCAGTATTTT. Translating gives CASSIRSGSRPLAGFTDTQYF.

V and J are TRBV28 and TRBJ2-1, with 9 positions matching TRBD2. CDR1 is MDHEN and CDR2 is SYDVKM in the germline V gene. Unmatched junction bases numbered 8, after V lost 5 bases and J lost 6 bases. The CDR3 has 15 residues. The CDR3 is CASSQPSGRPNEQFF. CDR3 in DNA: TGTGCCAGCAGTCAACCCAGCGGGAGGCCCAATGAGCAGTTCTTC. Filled out from reference TRBV28 and TRBJ2-1, the complete variable domain reads DVKVTQSSRYLVKRTGEKVFLECVQDMDHENMFWYRQDPGLGLRLIYFSYDVKMKEKGDIPEGYSVSREKKERFSLILESASTNQTSMYLCASSQPSGRPNEQFFGPGTRLTVL.

The gene calls are TRBV10-3 and TRBJ1-1, with a weak D call TRBD1 (6 bases). Deletions cut 7 bases from V and 5 bases from J, with 17 bases between. This CDR3 spans 14 amino acids. Germline-derived CDR1 and CDR2 are ENHRY and SYGVKD. CDR3 residues: CAITEAGAGTEAFF. DNA for the CDR3: TGTGCCATCACGGAAGCGGGGGCTGGGACTGAAGCTTTCTTT.

V and J are TRBV5-1 and TRBJ2-7; D gene ambiguous. V dropped 4 bases and J dropped 1 base, with 18 bases sitting between them. The CDR3 is 16 residues long. In germline, CDR1 is SGHRS, CDR2 YFSETQ. Here the CDR3 DNA reads TGCGCCAGCAGCCCCCCCTCCCTAGACGGTTCCTACGAGCAGTACGTC. Amino acids: CASSPPSLDGSYEQYV.

In nucleotides, the CDR3 is TGTGCCAGCAGTTCCACTTCTAAAGCCAACACTGAAGCTTTCTTT. Translation: CASSSTSKANTEAFF. V and J are TRBV6-5 and TRBJ1-1, with D unresolved. The CDR3 contains 15 residues. Trimming removed 4 bases from V and 2 bases from J, with 14 bases in between. Germline CDR1 is MNHEY and CDR2 is SVGAGI.

The CDR3 DNA is TGTGCCAGCAGTTATCGGACAGCTGCCTACGAGCAGTACTTC. The encoded protein is CASSYRTAAYEQYF. V gene TRBV27 combines with J gene TRBJ2-5; possibly TRBD1 for D (6 bases). The J call may be in error: the DNA end matches TRBJ2-7 better. The CDR3 totals 14 residues. CDR1 is MNHEY, CDR2 SMNVEV, per germline (reference sequence).

This rearrangement joins TRBV10-3 to TRBJ1-3; 8 bases are shared with TRBD1. J lost 2 bases, V lost 6 bases, and 6 bases had no gene match. The germline V gene has CDR1 ENHRY and CDR2 SYGVKD. CDR3 length equals 15 residues. CDR3 in amino acids: CAIRSQGAAGNTIYF. The CDR3 bases are TGTGCCATCAGAAGTCAGGGGGCGGCTGGAAACACCATATATTTT.

This clone was detected only a few times. The J gene is TRBJ1-4, the V gene TRBV27; D remains unclear. The CDR3 sequence is 13 residues long. The ends were cut back, 2 bases at V and 8 bases at J, with 9 bases in the middle. Per the germline V gene, CDR1 is MNHEY and CDR2 is SMNVEV (reference sequence). As DNA, the CDR3 is TGTGCCAGCAGTTTACGGAGATCCGAAAAACTGTTTTTT. This encodes CASSLRRSEKLFF.

The chain combines TRBV30 with TRBJ2-7; 8 nucleotides agree with TRBD1. This CDR3 region has 12 residues. Germline V lookup: CDR1 GTSNPN, CDR2 SVGIG (reference sequence). V lost 2 bases to trimming and J lost 12 bases; unmatched junction nucleotides: 9. CDR3 in DNA: TGTGCCTGGAGTCCCGGGCCGGGACAGGCGTACTTC. This codes for CAWSPGPGQAYF.

This clone was observed a single time. The V gene is TRBV9, the J gene TRBJ1-1; a possible D gene is TRBD1 (6 bases). Trimming removed 4 bases at V and 3 bases at J, with 16 bases between. Germline V CDR1 and CDR2: SGDLS, YYNGEE. This CDR3 spans 15 amino acids. CDR3 coding DNA: TGTGCCAGCAGCCTGGGGGAGGGGGGCGACACTGAAGCTTTCTTT. Its translation is CASSLGEGGDTEAFF.

V is TRBV5-1 and J is TRBJ2-7; 14 bases fit TRBD2. V lost 0 bases to trimming and J lost 3 bases; unmatched junction nucleotides: 5. In germline, CDR1 is SGHRS, CDR2 YFSETQ. The CDR3 sequence is 17 residues long. The CDR3 nucleotides are TGCGCCAGCAGCTTGGAGGGACTAGCGGGAGAAGGCTACGAGCAGTACTTC. It codes for CASSLEGLAGEGYEQYF.

This chain links TRBV5-4 with TRBJ2-1; weak D call: TRBD2 (5 bases). The V end was cut by 1 base, the J end by 10 bases, with 18 bases between. The CDR3 is 15 amino acids. Germline lookup yields CDR1 SGHNT and CDR2 YYREEE (reference sequence). This CDR3 is CASSLSGQSTREQFF. Written as DNA, the CDR3 is TGTGCCAGCAGCTTGAGCGGCCAGTCGACACGAGAGCAGTTCTTC.

This rearrangement joins TRBV19 to TRBJ1-5; no firm D call. The germline gives CDR1 LNHDA, CDR2 SQIVND (reference sequence). The ends were cut back, 3 bases at V and 9 bases at J, with 12 bases in the middle. The CDR3 has 13 residues. The CDR3 coding sequence is TGTGCCAGTAGTATGGATAGGTCAGGGCCCCAGCATTTT. Amino acid sequence: CASSMDRSGPQHF.

CDR3 nucleotides: TGTGCCAGCAGCCAGATGACAGATACTGAAAAACTGTTTTTT. Translation: CASSQMTDTEKLFF. J is TRBJ1-4 and V is TRBV5-4, with D tentatively TRBD1 (5 bases). CDR1 SGHNT and CDR2 YYREEE come from the germline V gene (reference sequence). The CDR3 sequence is 14 residues long. V lost 4 bases and J lost 7, with 14 bases in between.

V and J are TRBV10-3 and TRBJ2-4; D is possibly TRBD2 (6 bases). Trimming shortened V by 4 bases and J by 3 bases, and 10 bases separated the two germline ends. Germline lookup yields CDR1 ENHRY and CDR2 SYGVKD. This CDR3 is built from 14 residues. CDR3 residues: CAISGGDFKNIQYF. The CDR3 coding sequence is TGTGCCATCAGTGGTGGGGACTTCAAAAACATTCAGTACTTC.

The chain employs TRBV6-6 and TRBJ1-1; 7 nucleotides match TRBD1. This CDR3 is built from 14 residues. V lost 6 bases and J lost 9; bases outside the gene matches: 13. The V gene's germline CDR1 is MNHNY and CDR2 SVGAGI (reference sequence). Here the CDR3 reads CASSLGTAVRKAFF. CDR3 DNA sequence: TGTGCCAGCAGCCTCGGGACAGCCGTGAGAAAAGCTTTCTTT.